Listed below are T cell receptor beta chains from one sample, sequenced in a study of T cell clusters in autoimmune cytopenias. TCRdb reprocessed the multiplex PCR reads, with one entry per CDR3 protein and no DNA. This repertoire comprises over a thousand distinct CDR3 sequences; its ten largest clones make up around 50%. The sequenced sample consisted of peripheral blood. The receptors stem from a human donor with an autoimmune cytopenia or autoimmune hepatitis (not recorded which). CDR3s include the opening cysteine and the closing phenylalanine or tryptophan. Size tells how often a clone was seen (once, few, many) or the class of an expanded clone, and some rows leave it out.

>TRBV19|medium-sized|TRBJ2-3|13
CASSIGGENTQYF
>TRBV2|-|TRBJ1-1|11
CASMFEVEAFF
>TRBV2|-|TRBJ1-2|13
CAAVRGLLYGYTF
>TRBV12-3/TRBV12-4|medium-sized|TRBJ2-2|14
CASSLRQGTGELFF
>TRBV6-5|-|TRBJ2-7|14
CASSTGTGKHEQYF
>TRBV7-6|medium-sized|TRBJ2-2|13
CASSSTQTGELFF
>TRBV6-1|-|TRBJ2-5|15
CAGRQVASGGETQYF
>TRBV12-3/TRBV12-4|-|TRBJ2-1|13
CASSPTGRNEQFF
>TRBV19|-|TRBJ2-1|15
CASTGTSGGYNEQFF
>TRBV18|medium-sized|TRBJ1-2|15
CASSPRGDTGFGYTF
>TRBV5-1|-|TRBJ1-1|17
CASSLAFTGQGHTEAFF
>TRBV7-2|-|TRBJ2-1|13
CASTRTGQSIQFF
>TRBV4-1|-|TRBJ1-1|18
CASSQEGRGWNMNTEAFF
>TRBV5-1|-|TRBJ1-2|13
CASSSGTAYGYTF
>TRBV6-2/TRBV6-3|medium-sized|TRBJ2-2|18
CASSYQAGGARYAGELFF
>TRBV10-3|medium-sized|TRBJ2-6|17
CATRGGQDVGGANVLTF
>TRBV7-2|-|TRBJ2-1|15
CASSRVGRSYNEQFF
>TRBV6-5|medium-sized|TRBJ2-7|15
CASSYSSGSSYEQYF
>TRBV6-2/TRBV6-3|-|TRBJ2-2|16
CASSPATSGGAEELFF
>TRBV5-1|-|TRBJ1-1|14
CASSPEGGVTEAFF
>TRBV5-1|-|TRBJ1-4|15
CASSFGQGGNEKLFF
>TRBV6-2/TRBV6-3|medium-sized|TRBJ2-5|15
CASKGGEHFRETQYF
>TRBV7-6|-|TRBJ1-4|17
CASSLAMPGGTNEKLFF